This T cell receptor (beta chain) was found in a study of cytomegalovirus exposure and HLA in healthy donors. Study information: Previous work identified 117 million unique TCR beta sequences from around 200 million T cells.

These donors, healthy bone marrow donors, were studied. This CDR3 is 16 amino acids long. Germline V CDR1 and CDR2: GTSNPN, SVGIG (reference sequence). Trimming pared 2 bases from V and 0 bases from J, leaving 11 bases between. Notes on this clone: The antigen is undetermined.

Findings and caveats of the study: In a later analysis, productive TCRs from donors in an Asian-associated ancestry cluster reportedly carried fewer N-insertions than the cohort mean. At a 0.05 false discovery rate, a later analysis found around 17,000 TCR beta sequences to be associated with HLA alleles.

This PCR relied on a set of 60 Vbeta primers and 13 Jbeta primers. The assay was immunoSEQ multiplex PCR, and TCRdb's table has in-frame clones only and misses some. This table has about 120,000 clones, roughly a tenth appearing once. The gene calls are TRBV30 and TRBJ1-6, with D unclear. This clonotype was obtained from a man aged 30 to 45 in good health and CMV-seronegative. The sample consisted of PBMCs. The CDR3 bases are TGTGCCTGGAGTCCACTGCGGAGCTCCTATAATTCACCCCTCCACTTT. The encoded protein is CAWSPLRSSYNSPLHF.